These T cell receptor beta chains were read from a single sample in a study of blood T cell repertoires in COVID-19. Profiling relied on immunoSEQ multiplex PCR, and the TCRdb table lists in-frame clones only, not all of them. Of tens of thousands of clones in the sample, about 83% were seen once. The sequenced sample was peripheral blood. These receptors were taken from a human donor in a cohort sampled during active COVID-19. Each CDR3 is given with its conserved first and last residue. Fields, in order: J gene, D gene, V gene, clone size, CDR3 DNA, CDR3 protein. The D gene is left open where the match is weak. The listing skips clone size in some rows; elsewhere it reads once, few, many or a size class.

>TRBJ1-2|.|TRBV11-2|.
TGTGCCAGCAGCTTATATAGTATGGGCTACACCTTC
CASSLYSMGYTF
>TRBJ2-7|.|TRBV27|once
TGTGCCACAATCCCGGGAGTACGCTACGAGCAGTACTTC
CATIPGVRYEQYF
>TRBJ2-1|TRBD1|TRBV24-1|.
TGTGCCACCAGTGACAAACGGACAGGCCTATCCTACAATGAGCAGTTCTTC
CATSDKRTGLSYNEQFF
>TRBJ1-2|TRBD1|TRBV15|.
TGTGCCACCAGCACGTACGCGGACAGGGTAGAAGGGGGCTACACCTTC
CATSTYADRVEGGYTF
>TRBJ2-2|TRBD2|TRBV19|.
TGTGCCAGTAGAGGGGGTGGGACTAGCTTTTCCGGGGAGCTGTTTTTT
CASRGGGTSFSGELFF
>TRBJ1-6|.|TRBV5-1|.
TGCGCCAGCACCCTGGACAGCTCCTATAATTCACCCCTCCACTTT
CASTLDSSYNSPLHF
>TRBJ1-2|.|TRBV4-1|.
TGCGCCAGCAGCCCCGTCGCGGTAGATCGGTATGGCTACACCTTC
CASSPVAVDRYGYTF
>TRBJ2-2|.|TRBV20-1|once
TGCAGTGCTAGTAATAGGGGGGGAACCGGGGAGCTGTTTTTT
CSASNRGGTGELFF
>TRBJ2-1|TRBD1|TRBV29-1|once
TGCAGCGGAACGGGACAGGCGGGAGAGCAGTTCTTC
CSGTGQAGEQFF
>TRBJ1-1|.|TRBV27|.
TGTGCCAGCAGTTTCCTTCAGGGGACGAATGAAGCTTTCTTT
CASSFLQGTNEAFF
>TRBJ1-5|.|TRBV6-2/TRBV6-3|.
TGTGCCAGCAGTAATGTCCCTCAGGGCAGCAATCAGCCCCAGCATTTT
CASSNVPQGSNQPQHF
>TRBJ2-7|TRBD2|TRBV4-3|.
TGCGCCAGCAGCCAAGGACTAGCGGGGGGAACCTCCTACGAGCAGTACTTC
CASSQGLAGGTSYEQYF
>TRBJ2-2|TRBD2|TRBV12-5|once
TGTGCTAGTGGCTTTTCGGCGGGGAGGGGCGGGGAGCTGTTTTTT
CASGFSAGRGGELFF
>TRBJ1-5|TRBD1|TRBV5-1|.
TGCGCCAGCAGCTTGGGAGGGACAGGGCTTCAGCCCCAGCATTTT
CASSLGGTGLQPQHF
>TRBJ2-1|.|TRBV6-1|.
TGTGCCAGCAGTGAAGCATCCAGGGCAGAGCAGTTCTTC
CASSEASRAEQFF
>TRBJ1-1|TRBD1|TRBV27|.
TGTGCCAGCAGTCCGCGGGGACAGAGGATTCGGGGCACTGAAGCTTTCTTT
CASSPRGQRIRGTEAFF
>TRBJ2-7|TRBD1|TRBV6-1|.
TGTGCCAGCAGTGAAGGAAAGCAGGGGGCGGGGGAGCAGTACTTC
CASSEGKQGAGEQYF
>TRBJ2-7|TRBD2|TRBV7-9|.
TGTGCCAGCAGCTCCCCGACTAGCGGGAAGGCCCACGAGCAGTACTTC
CASSSPTSGKAHEQYF